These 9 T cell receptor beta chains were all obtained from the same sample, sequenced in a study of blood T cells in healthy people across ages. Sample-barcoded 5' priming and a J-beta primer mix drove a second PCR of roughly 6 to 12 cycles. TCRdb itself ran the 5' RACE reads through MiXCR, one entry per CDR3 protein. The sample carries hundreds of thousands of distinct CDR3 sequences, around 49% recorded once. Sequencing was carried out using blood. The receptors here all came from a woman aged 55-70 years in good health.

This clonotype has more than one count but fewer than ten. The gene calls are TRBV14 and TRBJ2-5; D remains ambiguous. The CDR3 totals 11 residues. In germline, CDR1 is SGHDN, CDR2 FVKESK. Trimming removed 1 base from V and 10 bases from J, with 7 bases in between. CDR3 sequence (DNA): TGTGCCAGCAGCCAAGGGGCTCGCCAGTACTTC. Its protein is CASSQGARQYF.

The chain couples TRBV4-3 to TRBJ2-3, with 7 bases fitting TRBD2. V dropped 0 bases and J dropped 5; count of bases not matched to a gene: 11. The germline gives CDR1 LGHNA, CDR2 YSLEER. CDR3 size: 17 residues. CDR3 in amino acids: CASSQEAAREFEDTQYF. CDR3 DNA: TGCGCCAGCAGCCAAGAAGCGGCGCGGGAGTTTGAAGATACGCAGTATTTT.

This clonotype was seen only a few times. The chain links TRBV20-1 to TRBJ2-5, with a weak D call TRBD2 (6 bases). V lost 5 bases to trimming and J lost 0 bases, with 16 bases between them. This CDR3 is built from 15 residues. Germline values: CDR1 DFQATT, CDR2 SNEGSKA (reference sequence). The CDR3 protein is CSAPRGGAYQETQYF. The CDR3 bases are TGCAGTGCTCCCCGAGGAGGGGCGTACCAAGAGACCCAGTACTTC.

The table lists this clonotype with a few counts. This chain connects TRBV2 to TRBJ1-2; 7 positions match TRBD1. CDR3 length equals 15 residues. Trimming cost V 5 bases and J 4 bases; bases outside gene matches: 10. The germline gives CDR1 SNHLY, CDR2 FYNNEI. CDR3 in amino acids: CASSSLRDRPYGYTF. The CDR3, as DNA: TGTGCCAGCAGTAGCCTCCGGGACAGACCCTATGGCTACACCTTC.

The CDR3 loop is CASSLDGGSRYEQYF. The CDR3 nucleotides are TGCGCCAGCAGCTTGGATGGCGGGAGTAGGTACGAGCAGTACTTC. The chain carries TRBV5-1 and TRBJ2-7; 7 bases are shared with TRBD2. The germline gives CDR1 SGHRS, CDR2 YFSETQ. The CDR3 covers 15 residues. The J segment lost 4 bases and the V segment lost 0 bases, leaving 7 bases of the junction unmatched.

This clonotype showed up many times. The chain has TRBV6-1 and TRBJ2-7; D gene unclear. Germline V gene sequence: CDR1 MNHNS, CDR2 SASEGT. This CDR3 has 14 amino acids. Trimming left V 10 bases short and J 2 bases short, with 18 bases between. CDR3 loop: CATRKTTTTYEQYF. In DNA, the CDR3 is TGTGCCACCAGGAAGACAACCACGACCTACGAGCAGTACTTC.

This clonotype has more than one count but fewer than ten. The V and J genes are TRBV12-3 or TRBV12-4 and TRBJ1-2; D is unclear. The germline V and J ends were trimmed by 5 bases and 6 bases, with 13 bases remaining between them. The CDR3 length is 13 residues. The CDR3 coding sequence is TGTGCCAGCAGTCCCTCGGGAGGAGATGGCTACACCTTC. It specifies CASSPSGGDGYTF.

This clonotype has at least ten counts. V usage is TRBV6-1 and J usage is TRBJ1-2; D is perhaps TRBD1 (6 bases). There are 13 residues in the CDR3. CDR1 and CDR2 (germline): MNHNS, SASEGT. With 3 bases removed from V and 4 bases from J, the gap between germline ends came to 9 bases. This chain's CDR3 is CASSEDSGYGYTF. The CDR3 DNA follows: TGTGCCAGCAGTGAGGACAGCGGCTATGGCTACACCTTC.

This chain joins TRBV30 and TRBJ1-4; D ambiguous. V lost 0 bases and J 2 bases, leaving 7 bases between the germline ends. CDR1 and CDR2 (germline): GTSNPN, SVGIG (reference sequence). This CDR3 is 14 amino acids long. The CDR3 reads CAWSVRRTNEKLFF. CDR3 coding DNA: TGTGCCTGGAGTGTACGGAGGACTAATGAAAAACTGTTTTTT.